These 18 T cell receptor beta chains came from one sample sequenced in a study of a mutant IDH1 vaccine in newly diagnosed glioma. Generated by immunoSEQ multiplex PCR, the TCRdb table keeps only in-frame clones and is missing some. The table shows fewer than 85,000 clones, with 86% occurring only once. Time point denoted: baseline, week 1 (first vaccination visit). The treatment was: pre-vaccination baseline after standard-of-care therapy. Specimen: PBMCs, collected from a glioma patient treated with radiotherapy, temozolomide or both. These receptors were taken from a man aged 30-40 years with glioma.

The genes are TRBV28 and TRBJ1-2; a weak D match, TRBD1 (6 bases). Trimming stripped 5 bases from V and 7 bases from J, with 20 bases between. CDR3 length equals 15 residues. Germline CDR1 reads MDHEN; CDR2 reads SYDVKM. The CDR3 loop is CASSSLGGRVSGYTF. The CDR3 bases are TGTGCCAGCAGTAGCCTCGGGGGGCGAGTTAGTGGCTACACCTTC.

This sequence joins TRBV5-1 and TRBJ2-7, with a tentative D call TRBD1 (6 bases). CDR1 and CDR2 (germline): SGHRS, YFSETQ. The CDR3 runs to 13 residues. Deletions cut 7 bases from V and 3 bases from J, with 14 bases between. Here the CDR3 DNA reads TGCGCCAGCGGCGTAGGGGGTTTCTACGAGCAGTACTTC. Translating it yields CASGVGGFYEQYF. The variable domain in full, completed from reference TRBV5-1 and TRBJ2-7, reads KAGVTQTPRYLIKTRGQQVTLSCSPISGHRSVSWYQQTPGQGLQFLFEYFSETQRNKGNFPGRFSGRQFSNSRSEMNVSTLELGDSALYLCASGVGGFYEQYFGPGTRLTVT.

The CDR3 region has the DNA TGTGCCAGCAGCTACCCCGGGGCAGGGTCCTACGAGCAGTACTTC. Amino acids: CASSYPGAGSYEQYF. V and J are TRBV27 and TRBJ2-7; D could derive from TRBD1 or TRBD2 (5 bases each). Germline V gives CDR1 MNHEY, CDR2 SMNVEV (reference sequence). The V and J ends lost 6 bases and 1 base respectively, with 16 bases between them. The CDR3 contains 15 residues.

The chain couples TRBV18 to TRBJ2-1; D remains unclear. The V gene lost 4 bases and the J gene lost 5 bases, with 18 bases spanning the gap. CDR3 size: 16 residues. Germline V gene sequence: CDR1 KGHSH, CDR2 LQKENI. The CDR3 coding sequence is TGTGCCAGCTCACTAACCCCTGACAAAGGCAACAATGAGCAGTTCTTC. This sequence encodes CASSLTPDKGNNEQFF.

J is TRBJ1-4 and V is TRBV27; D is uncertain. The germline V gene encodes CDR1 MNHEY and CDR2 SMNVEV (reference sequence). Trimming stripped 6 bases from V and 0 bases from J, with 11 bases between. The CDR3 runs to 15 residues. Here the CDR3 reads CASSRNYATNEKLFF. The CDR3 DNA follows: TGTGCCAGCAGCCGCAATTACGCAACTAATGAAAAACTGTTTTTT.

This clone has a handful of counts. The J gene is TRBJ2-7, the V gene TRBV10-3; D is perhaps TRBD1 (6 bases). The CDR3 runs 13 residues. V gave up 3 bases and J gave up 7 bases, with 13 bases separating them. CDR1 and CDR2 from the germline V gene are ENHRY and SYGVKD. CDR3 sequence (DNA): TGTGCCATCAGTGAACAGGGATATCTGGAGCAGTACTTC. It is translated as CAISEQGYLEQYF.

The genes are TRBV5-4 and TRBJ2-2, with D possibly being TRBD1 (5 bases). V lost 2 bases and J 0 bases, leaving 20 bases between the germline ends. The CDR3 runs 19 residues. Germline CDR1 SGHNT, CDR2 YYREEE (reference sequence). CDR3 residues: CASSLGPTASLTNTGELFF. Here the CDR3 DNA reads TGTGCCAGCAGCTTAGGCCCGACAGCGTCCCTAACGAACACCGGGGAGCTGTTTTTT.

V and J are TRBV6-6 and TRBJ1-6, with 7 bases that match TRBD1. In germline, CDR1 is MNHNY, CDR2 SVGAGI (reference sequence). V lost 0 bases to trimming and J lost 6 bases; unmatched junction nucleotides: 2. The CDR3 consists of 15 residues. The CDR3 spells CASSYSGTANSPLHF. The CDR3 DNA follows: TGTGCCAGCAGTTACTCCGGGACAGCTAATTCACCCCTCCACTTT.

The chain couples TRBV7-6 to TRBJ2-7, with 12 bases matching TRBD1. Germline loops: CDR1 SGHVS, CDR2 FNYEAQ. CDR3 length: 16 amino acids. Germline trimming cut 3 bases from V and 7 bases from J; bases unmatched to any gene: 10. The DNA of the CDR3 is TGTGCCAGCAGCTTTTCTCCGGGACAGGGGGCTCAGGAGCAGTACTTC. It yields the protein CASSFSPGQGAQEQYF.

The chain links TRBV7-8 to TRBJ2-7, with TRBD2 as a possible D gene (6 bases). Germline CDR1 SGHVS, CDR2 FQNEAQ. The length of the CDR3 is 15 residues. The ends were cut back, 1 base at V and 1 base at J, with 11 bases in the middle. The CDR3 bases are TGTGCCAGCAGCTTAGTGAAGAGCGGGTCCTACGAGCAGTACTTC. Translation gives CASSLVKSGSYEQYF.

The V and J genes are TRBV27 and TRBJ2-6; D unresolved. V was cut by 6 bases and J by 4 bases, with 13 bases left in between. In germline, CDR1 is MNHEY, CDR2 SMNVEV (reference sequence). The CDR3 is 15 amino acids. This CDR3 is CASRSLGTGANVLTF. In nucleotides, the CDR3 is TGTGCCAGCAGGTCACTCGGAACCGGGGCCAACGTCCTGACTTTC.

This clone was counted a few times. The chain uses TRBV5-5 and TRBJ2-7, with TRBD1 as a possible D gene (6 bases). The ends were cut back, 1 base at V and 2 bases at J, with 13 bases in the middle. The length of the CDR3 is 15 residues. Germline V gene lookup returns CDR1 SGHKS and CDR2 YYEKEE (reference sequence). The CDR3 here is CASSLPSGVTYEQYF. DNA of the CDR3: TGTGCCAGCAGCTTGCCCTCAGGGGTAACCTACGAGCAGTACTTC.

The CDR3 spells CASSLGTGKETQYF. Here the CDR3 DNA reads TGTGCCAGCTCACTAGGGACAGGAAAAGAGACCCAGTACTTC. The genes are TRBV18 and TRBJ2-5, with 8 nucleotides matching TRBD1. The trim removed 4 bases at V and 3 bases at J, leaving 4 bases unmatched. The CDR3 contains 14 residues. CDR1 and CDR2 (germline): KGHSH, LQKENI. Looking up the rest from reference TRBV18 and TRBJ2-5 gives the full variable domain: NAGVMQNPRHLVRRRGQEARLRCSPMKGHSHVYWYRQLPEEGLKFMVYLQKENIIDESGMPKERFSAEFPKEGPSILRIQQVVRGDSAAYFCASSLGTGKETQYFGPGTRLLVL.

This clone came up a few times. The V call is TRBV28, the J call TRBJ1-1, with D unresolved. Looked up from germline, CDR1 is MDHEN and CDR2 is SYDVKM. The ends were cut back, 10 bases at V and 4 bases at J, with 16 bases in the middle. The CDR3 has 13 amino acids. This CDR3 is CATIDRHGTEAFF. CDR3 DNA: TGTGCCACCATCGACCGTCACGGCACTGAAGCTTTCTTT.

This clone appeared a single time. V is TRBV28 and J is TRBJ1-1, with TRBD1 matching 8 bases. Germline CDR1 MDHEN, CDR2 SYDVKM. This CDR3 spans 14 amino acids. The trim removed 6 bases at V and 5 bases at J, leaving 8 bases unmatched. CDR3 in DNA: TGTGCCAGCAGGATCGGGACAGGTATTACTGAAGCTTTCTTT. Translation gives CASRIGTGITEAFF.

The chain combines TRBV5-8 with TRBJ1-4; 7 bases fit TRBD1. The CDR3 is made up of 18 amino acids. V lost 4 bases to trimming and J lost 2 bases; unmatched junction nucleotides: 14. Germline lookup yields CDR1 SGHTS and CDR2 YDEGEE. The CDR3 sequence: CASSPGQVGVITNEKLFF. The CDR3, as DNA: TGTGCCAGCAGCCCCGGACAGGTTGGGGTGATTACTAATGAAAAACTGTTTTTT.

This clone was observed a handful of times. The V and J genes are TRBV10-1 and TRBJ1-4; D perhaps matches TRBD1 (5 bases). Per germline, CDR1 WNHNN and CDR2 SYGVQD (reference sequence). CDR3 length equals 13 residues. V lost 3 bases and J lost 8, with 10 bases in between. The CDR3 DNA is TGCGCCAGCAGTGACAGGGCAGGAGAAAAACTGTTTTTT. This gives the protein CASSDRAGEKLFF.

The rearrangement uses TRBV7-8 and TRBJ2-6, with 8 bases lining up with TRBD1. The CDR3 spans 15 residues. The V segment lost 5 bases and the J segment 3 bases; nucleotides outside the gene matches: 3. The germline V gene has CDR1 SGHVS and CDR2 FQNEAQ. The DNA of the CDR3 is TGTGCCAGCAGCCGACAGGGGAGTGGGGCCAACGTCCTGACTTTC. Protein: CASSRQGSGANVLTF.